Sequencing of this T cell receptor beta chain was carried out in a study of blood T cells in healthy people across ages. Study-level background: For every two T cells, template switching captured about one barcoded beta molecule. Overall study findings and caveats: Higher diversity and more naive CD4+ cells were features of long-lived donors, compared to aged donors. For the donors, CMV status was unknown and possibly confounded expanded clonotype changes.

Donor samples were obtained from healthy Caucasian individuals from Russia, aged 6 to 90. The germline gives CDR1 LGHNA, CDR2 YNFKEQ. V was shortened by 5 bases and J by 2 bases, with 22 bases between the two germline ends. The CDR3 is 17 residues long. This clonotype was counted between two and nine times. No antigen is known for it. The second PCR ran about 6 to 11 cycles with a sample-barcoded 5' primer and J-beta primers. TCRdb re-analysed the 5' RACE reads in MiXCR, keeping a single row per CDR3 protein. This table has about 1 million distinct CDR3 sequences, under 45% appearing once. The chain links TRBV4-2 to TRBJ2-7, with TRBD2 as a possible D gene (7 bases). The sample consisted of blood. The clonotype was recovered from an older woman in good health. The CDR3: CASSARWGGRSAYEQYF. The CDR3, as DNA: TGTGCCAGCAGCGCGCGCTGGGGGGGGCGATCTGCCTACGAGCAGTACTTC.